The TCR beta chain under discussion was sequenced for a study of graft-versus-host responses after intestinal transplantation. On the study more broadly: Recipients across the board were started on anti-thymocyte globulin induction, then kept on tacrolimus and steroids for roughly 3 years.

Study-level findings and limits: GvH clonotypes were identified within recipient marrow, with a subset emerging first in ileum or blood. Patients who carried graft-donor T cell macrochimerism also had high graft-versus-host to host-versus-graft clonal ratios in their allografts.

V lost 5 bases to trimming and J lost 6 bases; unmatched junction nucleotides: 4. Germline CDR1 and CDR2: MDHEN and SYDVKM. This CDR3 comprises 14 residues. TCRdb's copy holds only in-frame clones and misses some; the assay was immunoSEQ multiplex PCR. The table has 28,000 or so clones, about 86% seen once. On this clone itself: Its antigen is unidentified.

V and J are TRBV28 and TRBJ2-1; 10 bases map to TRBD2. The material was unstimulated CD8+ T cells sorted from spleen or lymph node cells, obtained before intestinal transplant. The TCR originated in a human donor who received an intestinal transplant. CDR3 DNA: TGTGCCAGCAGTCCGGGACTAGCGTTCAATGAGCAGTTCTTC. Translation gives CASSPGLAFNEQFF. Complete variable domain (other parts from reference TRBV28 and TRBJ2-1): DVKVTQSSRYLVKRTGEKVFLECVQDMDHENMFWYRQDPGLGLRLIYFSYDVKMKEKGDIPEGYSVSREKKERFSLILESASTNQTSMYLCASSPGLAFNEQFFGPGTRLTVL.